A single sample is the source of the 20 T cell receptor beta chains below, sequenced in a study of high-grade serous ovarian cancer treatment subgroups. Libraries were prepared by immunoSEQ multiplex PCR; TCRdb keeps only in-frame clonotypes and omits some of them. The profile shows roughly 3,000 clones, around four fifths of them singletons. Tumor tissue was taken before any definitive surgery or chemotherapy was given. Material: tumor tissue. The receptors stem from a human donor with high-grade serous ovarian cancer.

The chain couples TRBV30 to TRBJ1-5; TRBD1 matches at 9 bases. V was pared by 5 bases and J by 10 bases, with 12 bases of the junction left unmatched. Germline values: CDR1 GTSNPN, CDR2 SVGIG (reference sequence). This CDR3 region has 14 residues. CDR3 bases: TGTGCCTGGGATACAGGGGGCTCCTCTCAACCCCAGCATTTT. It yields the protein CAWDTGGSSQPQHF.

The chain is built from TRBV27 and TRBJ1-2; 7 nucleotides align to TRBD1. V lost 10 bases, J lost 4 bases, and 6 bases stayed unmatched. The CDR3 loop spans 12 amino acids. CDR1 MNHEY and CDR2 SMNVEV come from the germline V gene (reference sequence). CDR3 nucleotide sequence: TGTGCCACAAGGAACAGGGGCTATGGCTACACCTTC. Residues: CATRNRGYGYTF.

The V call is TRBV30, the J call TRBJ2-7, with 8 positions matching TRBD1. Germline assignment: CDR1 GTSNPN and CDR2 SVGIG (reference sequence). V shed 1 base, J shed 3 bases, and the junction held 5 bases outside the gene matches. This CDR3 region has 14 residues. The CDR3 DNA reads TGTGCCTGGAGTGGGACAGGGAGGTACTACGAGCAGTACTTC. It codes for CAWSGTGRYYEQYF.

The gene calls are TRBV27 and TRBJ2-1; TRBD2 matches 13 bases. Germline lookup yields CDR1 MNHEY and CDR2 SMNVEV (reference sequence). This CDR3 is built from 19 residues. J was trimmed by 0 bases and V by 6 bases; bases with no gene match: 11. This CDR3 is CASSPPGLAGPNSYNEQFF. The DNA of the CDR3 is TGTGCCAGCAGCCCACCGGGACTAGCGGGACCCAACTCCTACAATGAGCAGTTCTTC.

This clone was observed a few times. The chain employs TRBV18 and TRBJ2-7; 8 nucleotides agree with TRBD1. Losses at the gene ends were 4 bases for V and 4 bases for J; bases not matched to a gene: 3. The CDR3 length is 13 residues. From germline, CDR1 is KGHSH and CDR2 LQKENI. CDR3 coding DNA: TGTGCCAGCTCACGGGACAGGCTGTACGAGCAGTACTTC. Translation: CASSRDRLYEQYF.

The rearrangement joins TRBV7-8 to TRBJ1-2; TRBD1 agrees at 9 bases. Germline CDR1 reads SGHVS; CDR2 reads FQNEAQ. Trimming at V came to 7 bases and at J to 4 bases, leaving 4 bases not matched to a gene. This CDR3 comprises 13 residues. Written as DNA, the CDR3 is TGTGCCAGCACACAGGGGGCTGGCTATGGCTACACCTTC. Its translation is CASTQGAGYGYTF.

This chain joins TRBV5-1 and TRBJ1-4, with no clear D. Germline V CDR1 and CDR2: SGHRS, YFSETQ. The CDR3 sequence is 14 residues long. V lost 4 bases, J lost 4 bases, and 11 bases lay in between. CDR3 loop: CASSLQTGNEKLFF. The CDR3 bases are TGCGCCAGCAGCCTACAGACGGGTAATGAAAAACTGTTTTTT.

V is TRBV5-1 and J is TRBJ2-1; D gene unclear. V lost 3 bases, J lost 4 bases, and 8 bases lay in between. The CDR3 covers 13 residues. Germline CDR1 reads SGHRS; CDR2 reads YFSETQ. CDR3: CASSSELYNEQFF. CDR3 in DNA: TGCGCCAGCAGCTCCGAACTATACAATGAGCAGTTCTTC.

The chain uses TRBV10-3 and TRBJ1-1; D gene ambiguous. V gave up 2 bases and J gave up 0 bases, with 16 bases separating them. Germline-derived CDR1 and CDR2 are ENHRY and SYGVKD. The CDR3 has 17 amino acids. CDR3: CAISEGESALMNTEAFF. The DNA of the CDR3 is TGTGCCATCAGTGAGGGGGAATCGGCATTAATGAACACTGAAGCTTTCTTT.

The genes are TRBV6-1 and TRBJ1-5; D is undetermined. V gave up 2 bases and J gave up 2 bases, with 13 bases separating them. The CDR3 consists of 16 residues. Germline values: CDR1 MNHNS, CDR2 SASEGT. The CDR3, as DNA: TGTGCCAGCAGTGAATGGACGGGCGTAGGCAATCAGCCCCAGCATTTT. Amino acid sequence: CASSEWTGVGNQPQHF.

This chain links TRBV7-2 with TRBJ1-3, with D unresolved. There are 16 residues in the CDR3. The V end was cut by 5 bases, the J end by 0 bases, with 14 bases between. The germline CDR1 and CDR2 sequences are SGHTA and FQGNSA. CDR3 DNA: TGTGCCAGCAGCCCCAGTCTGCTCCGCTCTGGAAACACCATATATTTT. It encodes CASSPSLLRSGNTIYF.

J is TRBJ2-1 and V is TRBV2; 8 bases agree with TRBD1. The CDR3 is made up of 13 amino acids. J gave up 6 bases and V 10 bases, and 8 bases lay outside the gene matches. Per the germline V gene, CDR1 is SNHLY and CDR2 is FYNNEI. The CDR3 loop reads CATGTGTTNEQFF. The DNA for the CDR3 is TGTGCCACAGGGACAGGAACCACCAATGAGCAGTTCTTC.

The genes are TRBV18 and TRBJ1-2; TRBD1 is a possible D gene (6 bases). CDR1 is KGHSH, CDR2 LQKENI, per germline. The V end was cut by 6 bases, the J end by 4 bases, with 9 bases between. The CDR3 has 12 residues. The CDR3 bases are TGTGCCAGCTCCAAGGACAGCTATGGCTACACCTTC. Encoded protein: CASSKDSYGYTF.

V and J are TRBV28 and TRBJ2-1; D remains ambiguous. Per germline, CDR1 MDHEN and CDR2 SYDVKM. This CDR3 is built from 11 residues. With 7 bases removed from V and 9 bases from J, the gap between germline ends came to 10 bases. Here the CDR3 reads CASTVGFEQFF. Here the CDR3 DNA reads TGTGCCAGCACCGTAGGGTTTGAGCAGTTCTTC. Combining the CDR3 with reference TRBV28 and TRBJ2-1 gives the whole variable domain DVKVTQSSRYLVKRTGEKVFLECVQDMDHENMFWYRQDPGLGLRLIYFSYDVKMKEKGDIPEGYSVSREKKERFSLILESASTNQTSMYLCASTVGFEQFFGPGTRLTVL.

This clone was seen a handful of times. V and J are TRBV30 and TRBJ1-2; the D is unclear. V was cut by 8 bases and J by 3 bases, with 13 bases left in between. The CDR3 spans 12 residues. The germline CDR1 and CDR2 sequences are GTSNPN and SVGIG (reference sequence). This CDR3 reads CAGMRVDYGYTF. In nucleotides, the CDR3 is TGTGCCGGGATGAGAGTCGACTATGGCTACACCTTC.

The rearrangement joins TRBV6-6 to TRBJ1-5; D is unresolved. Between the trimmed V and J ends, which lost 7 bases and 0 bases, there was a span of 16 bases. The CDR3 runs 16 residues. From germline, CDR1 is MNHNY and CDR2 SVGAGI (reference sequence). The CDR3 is CASTKTPPYSNQPQHF. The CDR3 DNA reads TGTGCCAGCACCAAGACACCTCCTTATAGCAATCAGCCCCAGCATTTT.

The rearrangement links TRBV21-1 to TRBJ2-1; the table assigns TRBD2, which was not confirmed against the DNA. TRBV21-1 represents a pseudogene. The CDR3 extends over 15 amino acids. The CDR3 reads CASSKLAYLHNEQFF. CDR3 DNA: TGTGCCAGCAGCAAGCTCGCCTACCTCCACAATGAGCAGTTCTTC.

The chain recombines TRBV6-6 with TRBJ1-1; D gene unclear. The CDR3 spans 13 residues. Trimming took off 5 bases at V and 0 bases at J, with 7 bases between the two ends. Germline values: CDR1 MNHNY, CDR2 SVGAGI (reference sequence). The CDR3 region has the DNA TGTGCCAGCAGTCAGACTATGAACACTGAAGCTTTCTTT. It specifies CASSQTMNTEAFF.

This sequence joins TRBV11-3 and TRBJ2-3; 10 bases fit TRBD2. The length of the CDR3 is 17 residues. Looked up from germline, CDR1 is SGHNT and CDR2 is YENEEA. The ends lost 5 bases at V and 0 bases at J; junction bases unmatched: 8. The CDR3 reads CASSTRTSGVSTDTQYF. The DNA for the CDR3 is TGTGCCAGCAGCACCCGGACTAGCGGAGTTAGCACAGATACGCAGTATTTT.

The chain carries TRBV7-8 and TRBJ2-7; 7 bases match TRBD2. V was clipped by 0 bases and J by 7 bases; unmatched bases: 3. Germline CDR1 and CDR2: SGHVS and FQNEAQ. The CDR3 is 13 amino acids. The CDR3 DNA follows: TGTGCCAGCAGCTTAGCTGGGGGGGGAGAGCAGTACTTC. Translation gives CASSLAGGGEQYF.